The T cell receptor (beta chain) described here comes from a study of CXCR3-negative and CXCR3-positive naive CD8 T cells. General observations from the study: Naive cells that were CXCR3-negative or CXCR3-positive used TRBV-TRBJ genes alike, while memory cells diverged. TRB CDR3 hydrophobicity was greater in CXCR3-positive naive cells than in CXCR3-negative naive cells. In cryopreserved cells, CXCR3 expression partially decreased, and fresh PBMCs were used in most assays.

Researchers prepared the TRB cDNA libraries using 5' RACE with UMI labels. TCRdb reprocessed the 5' RACE reads, with one entry per CDR3 protein and no DNA. The data show approximately 90,000 distinct CDR3 sequences, and the top ten clones hold roughly 0.48%. 300,000 cells per CD8+ T cell subset were flow-sorted in triplicate. A CD45RO-CCR7+CD27+CD95- phenotype identified naive CD8+ T cells. Concerning this clonotype: The target antigen is unknown.

This CDR3 is 13 amino acids long. Germline V lookup: CDR1 SQVTM, CDR2 ANQGSEA. The receptor was derived from a human donor in good health. Some clones in this sample may be carry-over from other donors' samples. The rearrangement links TRBV29-1 to TRBJ2-3; TCRdb proposes TRBD1, but this gene call is untestable without DNA. Sequencing used naive CXCR3+ CD8+ T cells from blood. Described subset: CD45RO-CCR7+CD27+CD95- naive CD8+ T cells expressing CXCR3 (TNR3+). CDR3: CSVEPLGANTQYF.